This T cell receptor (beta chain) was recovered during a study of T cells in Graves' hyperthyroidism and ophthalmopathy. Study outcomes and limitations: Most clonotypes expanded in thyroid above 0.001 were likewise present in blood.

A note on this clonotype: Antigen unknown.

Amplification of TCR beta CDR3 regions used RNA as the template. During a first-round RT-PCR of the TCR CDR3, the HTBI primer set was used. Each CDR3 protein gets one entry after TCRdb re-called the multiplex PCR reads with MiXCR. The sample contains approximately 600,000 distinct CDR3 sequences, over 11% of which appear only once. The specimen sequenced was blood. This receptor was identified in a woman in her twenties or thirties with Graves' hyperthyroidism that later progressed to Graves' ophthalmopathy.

Written as DNA, the CDR3 is TGCGCCAGCAGCTACACCGGAGGACTCCGATTCACCGGGGAGCTGTTTTTT. Its translation: CASSYTGGLRFTGELFF. V gene TRBV4-1 combines with J gene TRBJ2-2; the D gene is possibly TRBD2 (5 bases). The CDR3 totals 17 residues. V was shortened by 5 bases and J by 4 bases, with 20 bases between the two germline ends. Germline V gene sequence: CDR1 MGHRA, CDR2 YSYEKL.